Following are 25 T cell receptor beta chains from one sample sequenced in a study of T-cell memory formation after mild COVID-19. TCRdb passed the 5' RACE reads through MiXCR, listing each CDR3 protein once. The sample shows about 320,000 distinct CDR3 sequences, 13% to 15% of them seen only once. Input material: PBMCs or a T cell subset sorted from them (not recorded which). All receptors derive from a man between 18 and 29 years old who had mild COVID-19 (a few samples of this study predate the infection). Cell type and time point are not known.

This clonotype has a handful of counts. The rearrangement links TRBV11-2 to TRBJ2-1; D remains ambiguous. The V and J ends lost 4 bases and 15 bases respectively, with 16 bases between them. The V gene's germline CDR1 is SGHAT and CDR2 FQNNGV. The CDR3 runs 12 residues. In DNA, the CDR3 is TGTGCCAGCAGCTCTTCGGAGCTGGGTCTGTTCTTC. It encodes CASSSSELGLFF. The variable domain in full, with the rest retrieved from reference TRBV11-2 and TRBJ2-1, is EAGVAQSPRYKIIEKRQSVAFWCNPISGHATLYWYQQILGQGPKLLIQFQNNGVVDDSQLPKDRFSAERLKGVDSTLKIQPAKLEDSAVYLCASSSSELGLFFGPGTRLTVL.

The chain uses TRBV5-1 and TRBJ1-1; the D gene is possibly TRBD1 (5 bases). The CDR3 runs to 15 residues. Germline V gives CDR1 SGHRS, CDR2 YFSETQ. V dropped 4 bases and J dropped 4 bases, with 17 bases sitting between them. In DNA form, the CDR3 reads TGCGCCAGCAGCCCCCCCCTGGGGCAGGGCACTGAAGCTTTCTTT. The encoded protein is CASSPPLGQGTEAFF.

The chain employs TRBV7-2 and TRBJ1-4, with unresolved D. Germline CDR1 is SGHTA and CDR2 is FQGNSA. Trimming removed 5 bases from V and 7 bases from J, with 11 bases in between. This CDR3 has 13 residues. The CDR3 coding sequence is TGTGCCAGCAGCCCCGGAGTCCGTGAAAAACTGTTTTTT. The encoded protein is CASSPGVREKLFF.

This clonotype occurred once. The chain employs TRBV7-9 and TRBJ2-3; tentative D call: TRBD2 (6 bases). Germline CDR1 is SEHNR and CDR2 is FQNEAQ (reference sequence). The CDR3 is made up of 14 amino acids. The CDR3, as DNA: TGTGCGGCCCGGGAGAGCGCTAGCACAGATACGCAGTATTTT. It translates to CAARESASTDTQYF.

The chain joins TRBV6-1 to TRBJ2-7; 7 bases align to TRBD1. V trimming: 2 bases; J trimming: 7 bases; junction bases outside the gene matches: 5. The CDR3 totals 13 residues. Germline V gene sequence: CDR1 MNHNS, CDR2 SASEGT. CDR3 sequence: CASSERQGGEQYF. The DNA for the CDR3 is TGTGCCAGCAGTGAAAGACAGGGTGGTGAGCAGTACTTC.

The gene calls are TRBV7-9 and TRBJ2-1; 7 positions agree with TRBD1. The germline CDR1 and CDR2 sequences are SEHNR and FQNEAQ (reference sequence). The CDR3 totals 12 residues. The ends lost 5 bases at V and 10 bases at J; junction bases unmatched: 5. CDR3 sequence (DNA): TGTGCCAGCAGCGATCAGGGGGTCGAGCAGTTCTTC. Translation gives CASSDQGVEQFF.

The V gene is TRBV6-1, the J gene TRBJ1-5; D uncertain. Germline loops: CDR1 MNHNS, CDR2 SASEGT. The ends were cut back, 4 bases at V and 0 bases at J, with 13 bases in the middle. The CDR3 length is 16 residues. CDR3 DNA: TGTGCCAGCAGTGTGCCAGGCCGATATAGCAATCAGCCCCAGCATTTT. The encoded protein is CASSVPGRYSNQPQHF.

This sequence joins TRBV7-2 and TRBJ1-1; tentative D call: TRBD1 (6 bases). The CDR3 extends over 11 amino acids. The V end was cut by 7 bases, the J end by 8 bases, with 11 bases between. Germline V CDR1 and CDR2: SGHTA, FQGNSA. The CDR3 loop reads CASNRQVEAFF. The CDR3 DNA sequence: TGTGCCAGCAACAGACAGGTCGAAGCTTTCTTT.

The chain is built from TRBV12-5 and TRBJ2-7; 11 bases match TRBD2. Germline V gene data show CDR1 as LGHNT and CDR2 as FRNRAP. The CDR3 runs 14 residues. J gave up 6 bases and V 4 bases, and 5 bases lay outside the gene matches. The DNA for the CDR3 is TGTGCTAGTGGTTCGACTAGCGGGGCGGTCGAGCAGTACTTC. Translating it yields CASGSTSGAVEQYF.

This clonotype has more than one count but fewer than ten. The genes are TRBV7-6 and TRBJ2-2, with D possibly being TRBD1 or TRBD2 (6 bases each). There are 15 residues in the CDR3. V was pared by 6 bases and J by 7 bases, with 18 bases between. Germline V gene data show CDR1 as SGHVS and CDR2 as FNYEAQ. This chain's CDR3 is CASSSLGGNHGELFF. The CDR3, as DNA: TGTGCCAGCAGTTCCTTGGGGGGCAATCACGGGGAGCTGTTTTTT.

This clonotype was picked up a small number of times. This chain joins TRBV2 and TRBJ1-1; 9 bases fit TRBD1. Losses at the gene ends were 5 bases for V and 7 bases for J; bases not matched to a gene: 5. Germline V gives CDR1 SNHLY, CDR2 FYNNEI. The CDR3 covers 13 residues. The CDR3 nucleotides read TGTGCCAGCAGTCCCGGGACAGGGTATGAAGCTTTCTTT. Translating gives CASSPGTGYEAFF.

V and J are TRBV18 and TRBJ2-2; 7 bases line up with TRBD2. The V gene end was trimmed by 2 bases and the J gene end by 3 bases; junction bases not matched to a gene: 3. The CDR3 runs 15 residues. Germline CDR1 is KGHSH and CDR2 is LQKENI. For the CDR3, the DNA is TGTGCCAGCTCACCATTACGGGGGGACACCGGGGAGCTGTTTTTT. This gives the protein CASSPLRGDTGELFF.

This sequence joins TRBV5-1 and TRBJ2-3; D is ambiguous. The CDR3 is made up of 13 amino acids. Trimming left V 0 bases short and J 4 bases short, with 6 bases between. In germline, CDR1 is SGHRS, CDR2 YFSETQ. For the CDR3, the DNA is TGCGCCAGCAGCTTGGTGTCGCCAGATACGCAGTATTTT. Its translation is CASSLVSPDTQYF.

The V gene is TRBV7-9, the J gene TRBJ2-3; D call uncertain. V dropped 6 bases and J dropped 6 bases, with 10 bases sitting between them. CDR1 SEHNR and CDR2 FQNEAQ come from the germline V gene (reference sequence). The CDR3 length is 12 residues. The CDR3 DNA reads as TGTGCCAGCAGTTATTGGATGGATACGCAGTATTTT. It yields the protein CASSYWMDTQYF.

This clonotype was seen ten or more times. The rearrangement uses TRBV25-1 and TRBJ1-4; D might be TRBD1 (5 bases). V lost 1 base, J lost 8 bases, and 17 bases lay in between. This CDR3 has 16 residues. The germline V gene has CDR1 MGHDK and CDR2 SYGVNS. In DNA, the CDR3 is TGTGCCAGCAGTGAATCCCCGGCAGGGATCGGAGAAAAACTGTTTTTT. This gives the protein CASSESPAGIGEKLFF.

The rearrangement links TRBV7-2 to TRBJ2-4; the D gene is possibly TRBD2 (7 bases). From germline, CDR1 is SGHTA and CDR2 FQGNSA. The V gene lost 5 bases and the J gene lost 11 bases, with 19 bases spanning the gap. The CDR3 is 14 residues long. The CDR3 sequence: CASSRGSAGAFQYF. CDR3 sequence (DNA): TGTGCCAGCAGCCGAGGCTCGGCGGGGGCCTTTCAGTACTTC.

In nucleotides, the CDR3 is TGTGCCAGCAGCCGGGACAGATGGCAAGAGACCCAGTACTTC. Its protein is CASSRDRWQETQYF. V and J are TRBV11-2 and TRBJ2-5, with 7 bases that match TRBD1. CDR3 length: 14 amino acids. The V gene's germline CDR1 is SGHAT and CDR2 FQNNGV. V was pared by 5 bases and J by 2 bases, with 5 bases of the junction left unmatched. The complete variable domain, with remaining parts taken from reference TRBV11-2 and TRBJ2-5, reads EAGVAQSPRYKIIEKRQSVAFWCNPISGHATLYWYQQILGQGPKLLIQFQNNGVVDDSQLPKDRFSAERLKGVDSTLKIQPAKLEDSAVYLCASSRDRWQETQYFGPGTRLLVL.

The rearrangement uses TRBV4-3 and TRBJ1-1, with unresolved D. The ends were cut back, 0 bases at V and 3 bases at J, with 8 bases in the middle. CDR3 size: 14 residues. Germline values: CDR1 LGHNA, CDR2 YSLEER. Written as DNA, the CDR3 is TGCGCCAGCAGCCAAGATTGGACGTACACTGAAGCTTTCTTT. It translates to CASSQDWTYTEAFF.

This clonotype was detected a few times. The V and J genes are TRBV12-3 or TRBV12-4 and TRBJ2-1; 12 bases fit TRBD2. This CDR3 contains 20 residues. The junction had 15 bases not matched to a gene; V was cut back by 2 bases and J by 4 bases. In DNA, the CDR3 is TGTGCCAGCAGTTTATCTTGGCCTAGCGGGGGGGCACAGGGTTACAATGAGCAGTTCTTC. It is translated as CASSLSWPSGGAQGYNEQFF.

This clonotype was counted only a few times. The V gene is TRBV6-1, the J gene TRBJ1-2; no clear D. Germline V gives CDR1 MNHNS, CDR2 SASEGT. V lost 3 bases to trimming and J lost 10 bases, with 9 bases between them. There are 11 residues in the CDR3. The CDR3 DNA is TGTGCCAGCAGTGAGCCGGTTGACTACACCTTC. Translating gives CASSEPVDYTF.

This clonotype was counted ten times or more. V gene TRBV11-2 combines with J gene TRBJ2-3, with D possibly called TRBD1 or TRBD2 (6 bases each). Per germline, CDR1 SGHAT and CDR2 FQNNGV. The germline V and J ends were trimmed by 6 bases and 4 bases, with 14 bases remaining between them. The CDR3 runs 14 residues. CDR3 DNA sequence: TGTGCCAGCAGTAGGGGGGTTTCCCCAGATACGCAGTATTTT. Its protein product is CASSRGVSPDTQYF.

J is TRBJ1-6 and V is TRBV5-6; D unresolved. V was shortened by 4 bases and J by 5 bases, with 19 bases between the two germline ends. The CDR3 has 17 residues. Germline V gives CDR1 SGHDT, CDR2 YYEEEE. The CDR3 DNA sequence: TGTGCCAGCAGCAAGCCGGACCCCCGAAACCATAATTCACCCCTCCACTTT. Amino acid sequence: CASSKPDPRNHNSPLHF.

J is TRBJ1-1 and V is TRBV7-9; D ambiguous. The CDR3 consists of 14 residues. Germline V gene data show CDR1 as SEHNR and CDR2 as FQNEAQ (reference sequence). V was cut by 5 bases and J by 4 bases, with 14 bases left in between. This CDR3 reads CASSHLKVGTEAFF. CDR3 in DNA: TGTGCCAGCAGCCACCTGAAGGTTGGCACTGAAGCTTTCTTT.

Only a few counts were recorded for this clonotype. The junction departs from germline at one end; a sequencing error may be responsible. The chain links TRBV7-7 to TRBJ2-4, with a possible D match to TRBD2 (5 bases). This CDR3 is 13 amino acids long. The germline gives CDR1 SSHAT, CDR2 FNYEAQ (reference sequence). CDR3 region: CASSLVPGDIQYF. In nucleotides, the CDR3 is TGTGCTAGCAGTTTGGTACCCGGGGACATTCAGTACTTC.

This clonotype was found a few times. V usage is TRBV12-3 or TRBV12-4 and J usage is TRBJ2-5; D gene unclear. The CDR3 sequence is 13 residues long. V lost 3 bases to trimming and J lost 3 bases, with 8 bases between them. The CDR3 DNA is TGTGCCAGCAGTTTCAGAGCCGAAGAGACCCAGTACTTC. Protein: CASSFRAEETQYF.